The clone carrying this T cell receptor (beta chain) was counted only a few times. Its antigen remains unknown. Researchers ran the PCR with 60 Vbeta and 13 Jbeta primers. The table came from immunoSEQ multiplex PCR; TCRdb's copy has only in-frame clones and leaves some out. Here the sample spans hundreds of thousands of clones, almost 85% being singletons. The data belong to a study of cytomegalovirus exposure and HLA in healthy donors. Turning to the study itself: Among the roughly 400 donors who were genotyped, approximately 84% fell in the genetic ancestry cluster that is associated with self-reported Caucasian donors. Overall study results and limits: A later analysis reported that several of the most significant clusters appeared to be linked to common viral pathogens, among them Epstein-Barr virus. In a later analysis, most CMV-associated TCR beta chains appeared HLA-restricted. Using a false discovery rate of 0.05, a later analysis showed that some 16,000 TCR beta sequences were associated with HLA alleles.

The CDR3 length is 14 residues. V was trimmed by 2 bases and J by 7 bases, leaving 14 bases between them. Germline V lookup: CDR1 MNHEY, CDR2 SMNVEV (reference sequence). The receptor's source is a woman aged 40 to 55 in good health and CMV-seronegative. The specimen was PBMCs. The rearrangement joins TRBV27 to TRBJ1-2; weak D call: TRBD1 (5 bases). CDR3 coding DNA: TGTGCCAGCAGTTTACGTGCTGGGGCCTCTGGCTACACCTTC. Its translation is CASSLRAGASGYTF.